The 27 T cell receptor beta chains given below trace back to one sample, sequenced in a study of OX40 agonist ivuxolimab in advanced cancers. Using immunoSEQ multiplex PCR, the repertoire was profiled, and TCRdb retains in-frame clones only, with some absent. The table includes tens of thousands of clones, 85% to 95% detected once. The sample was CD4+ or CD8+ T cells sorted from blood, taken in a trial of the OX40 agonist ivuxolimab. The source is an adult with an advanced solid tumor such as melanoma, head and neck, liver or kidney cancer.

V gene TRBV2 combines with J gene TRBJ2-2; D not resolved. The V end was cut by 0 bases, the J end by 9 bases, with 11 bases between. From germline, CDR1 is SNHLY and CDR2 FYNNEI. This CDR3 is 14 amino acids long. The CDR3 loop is CASSEALARRELFF. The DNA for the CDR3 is TGTGCCAGCAGTGAAGCGCTTGCTCGCCGGGAGCTGTTTTTT.

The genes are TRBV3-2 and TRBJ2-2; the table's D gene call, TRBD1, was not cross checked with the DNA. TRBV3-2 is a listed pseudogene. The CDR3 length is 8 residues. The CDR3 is CAHGELFF. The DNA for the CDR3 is TGTGCTCACGGGGAGCTGTTTTTT.

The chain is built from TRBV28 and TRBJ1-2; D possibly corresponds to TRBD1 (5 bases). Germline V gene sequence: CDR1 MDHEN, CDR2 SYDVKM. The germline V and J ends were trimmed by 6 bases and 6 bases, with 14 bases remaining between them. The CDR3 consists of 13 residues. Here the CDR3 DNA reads TGTGCCAGCAGCCTACCGTGGGGGGATGGCTACACCTTC. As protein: CASSLPWGDGYTF.

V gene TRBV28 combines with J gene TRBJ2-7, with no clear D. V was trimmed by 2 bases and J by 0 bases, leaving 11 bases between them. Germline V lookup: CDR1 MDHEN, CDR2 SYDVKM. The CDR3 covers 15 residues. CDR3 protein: CASSLDASLSYEQYF. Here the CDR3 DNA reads TGTGCCAGCAGTTTAGACGCTAGTCTCTCCTACGAGCAGTACTTC.

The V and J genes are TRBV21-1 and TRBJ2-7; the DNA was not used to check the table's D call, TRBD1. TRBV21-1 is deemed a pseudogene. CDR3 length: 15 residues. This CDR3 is CASSPLGQGDYEQYF. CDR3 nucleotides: TGTGCCAGCAGCCCATTGGGACAGGGGGACTACGAGCAGTACTTC.

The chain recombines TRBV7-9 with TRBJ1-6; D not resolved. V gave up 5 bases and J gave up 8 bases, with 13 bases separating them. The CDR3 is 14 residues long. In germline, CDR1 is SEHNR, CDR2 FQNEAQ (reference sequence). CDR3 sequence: CASSHTSRYSPLHF. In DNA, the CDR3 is TGTGCCAGCAGCCACACGTCTCGGTATTCACCCCTCCACTTT.

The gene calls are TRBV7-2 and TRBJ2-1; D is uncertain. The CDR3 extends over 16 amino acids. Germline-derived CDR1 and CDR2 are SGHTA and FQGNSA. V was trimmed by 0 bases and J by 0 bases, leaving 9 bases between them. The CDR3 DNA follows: TGTGCCAGCAGCTTAGCAGGCGCTTTCTCCTACAATGAGCAGTTCTTC. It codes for CASSLAGAFSYNEQFF.

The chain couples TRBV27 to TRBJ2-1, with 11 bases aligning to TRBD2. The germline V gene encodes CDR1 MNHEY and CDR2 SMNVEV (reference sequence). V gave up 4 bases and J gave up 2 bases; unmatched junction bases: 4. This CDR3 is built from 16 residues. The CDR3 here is CASSSSSGGTYNEQFF. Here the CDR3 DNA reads TGTGCCAGCAGTTCATCTAGCGGGGGGACCTACAATGAGCAGTTCTTC.

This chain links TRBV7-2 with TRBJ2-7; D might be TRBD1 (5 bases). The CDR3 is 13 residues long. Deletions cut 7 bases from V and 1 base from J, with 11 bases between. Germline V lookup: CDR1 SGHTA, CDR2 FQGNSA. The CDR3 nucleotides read TGTGCCAGCATTTCGACAGTATCCTACGAGCAGTACTTC. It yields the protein CASISTVSYEQYF.

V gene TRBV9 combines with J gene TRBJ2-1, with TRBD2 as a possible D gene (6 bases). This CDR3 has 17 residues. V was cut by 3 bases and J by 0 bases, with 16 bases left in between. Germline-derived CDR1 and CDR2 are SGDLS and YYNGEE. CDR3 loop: CASSGETPSVSYNEQFF. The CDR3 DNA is TGTGCCAGCAGCGGAGAGACCCCTAGCGTCTCCTACAATGAGCAGTTCTTC.

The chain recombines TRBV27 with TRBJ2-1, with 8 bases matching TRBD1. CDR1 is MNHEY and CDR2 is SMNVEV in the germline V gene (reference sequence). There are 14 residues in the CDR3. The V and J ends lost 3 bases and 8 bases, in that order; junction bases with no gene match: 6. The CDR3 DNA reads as TGTGCCAGCAGTTTCTTGGACAGGGAAGATGAGCAGTTCTTC. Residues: CASSFLDREDEQFF.

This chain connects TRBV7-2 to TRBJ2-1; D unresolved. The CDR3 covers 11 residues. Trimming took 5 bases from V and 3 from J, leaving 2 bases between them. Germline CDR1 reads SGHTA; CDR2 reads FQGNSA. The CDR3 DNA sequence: TGTGCCAGCAGCAACTACAATGAGCAGTTCTTC. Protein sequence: CASSNYNEQFF.

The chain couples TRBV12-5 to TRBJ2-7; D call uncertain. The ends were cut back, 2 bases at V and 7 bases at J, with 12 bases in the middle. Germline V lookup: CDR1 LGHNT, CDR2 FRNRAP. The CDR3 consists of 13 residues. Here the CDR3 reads CASGLSVVWEQYF. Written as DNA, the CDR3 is TGTGCTAGTGGTTTGTCCGTCGTTTGGGAGCAGTACTTC.

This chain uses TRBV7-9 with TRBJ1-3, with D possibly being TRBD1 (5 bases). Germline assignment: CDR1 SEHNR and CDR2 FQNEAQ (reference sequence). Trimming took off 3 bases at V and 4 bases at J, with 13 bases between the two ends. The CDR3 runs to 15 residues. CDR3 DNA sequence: TGTGCCAGCAGCTTGGTCCGGGGGTACGGAAACACCATATATTTT. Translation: CASSLVRGYGNTIYF.

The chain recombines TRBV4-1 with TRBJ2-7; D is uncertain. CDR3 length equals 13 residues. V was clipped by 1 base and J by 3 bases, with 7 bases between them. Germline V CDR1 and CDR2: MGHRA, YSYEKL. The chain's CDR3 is CASSQVLSYEQYF. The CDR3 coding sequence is TGCGCCAGCAGCCAAGTCCTTAGCTACGAGCAGTACTTC.

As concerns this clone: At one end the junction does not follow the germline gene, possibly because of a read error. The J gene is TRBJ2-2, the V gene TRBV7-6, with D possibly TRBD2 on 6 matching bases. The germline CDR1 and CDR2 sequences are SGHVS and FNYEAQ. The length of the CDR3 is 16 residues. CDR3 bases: TGTGCCAGCACCTTAGCGGCGAGCGGCGGTACCGGGGAGCTGTTTTTT. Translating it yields CASTLAASGGTGELFF.

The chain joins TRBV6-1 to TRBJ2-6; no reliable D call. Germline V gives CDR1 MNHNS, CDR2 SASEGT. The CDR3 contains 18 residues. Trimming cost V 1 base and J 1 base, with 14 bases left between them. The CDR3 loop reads CASSEESPASSGANVLTF. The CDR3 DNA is TGTGCCAGCAGTGAAGAAAGCCCTGCCAGTTCTGGGGCCAACGTCCTGACTTTC.

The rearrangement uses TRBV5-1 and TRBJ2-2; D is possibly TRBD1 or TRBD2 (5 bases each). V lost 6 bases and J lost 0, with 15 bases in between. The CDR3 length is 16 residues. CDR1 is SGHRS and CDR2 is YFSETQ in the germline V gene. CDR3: CASTGHGGSNTGELFF. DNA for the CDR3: TGCGCCAGCACCGGACATGGCGGGTCGAACACCGGGGAGCTGTTTTTT. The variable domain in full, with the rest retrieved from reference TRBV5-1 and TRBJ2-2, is KAGVTQTPRYLIKTRGQQVTLSCSPISGHRSVSWYQQTPGQGLQFLFEYFSETQRNKGNFPGRFSGRQFSNSRSEMNVSTLELGDSALYLCASTGHGGSNTGELFFGEGSRLTVL.

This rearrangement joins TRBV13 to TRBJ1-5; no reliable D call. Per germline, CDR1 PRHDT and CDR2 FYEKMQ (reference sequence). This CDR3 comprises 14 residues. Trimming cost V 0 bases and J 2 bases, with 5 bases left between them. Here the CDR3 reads CASSLGRGNQPQHF. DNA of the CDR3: TGTGCCAGCAGCTTAGGGAGAGGCAATCAGCCCCAGCATTTT.

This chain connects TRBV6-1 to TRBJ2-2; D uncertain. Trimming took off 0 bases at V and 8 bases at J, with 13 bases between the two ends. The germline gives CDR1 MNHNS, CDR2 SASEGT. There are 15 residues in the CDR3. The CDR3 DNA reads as TGTGCCAGCAGTGAAGCGGGCCTACTTATGGGGGAGCTGTTTTTT. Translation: CASSEAGLLMGELFF.

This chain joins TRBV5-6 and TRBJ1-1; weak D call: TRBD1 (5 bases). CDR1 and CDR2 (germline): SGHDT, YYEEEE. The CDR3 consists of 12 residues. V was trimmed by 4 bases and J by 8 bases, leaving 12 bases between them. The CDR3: CASSLPGVEAFF. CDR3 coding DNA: TGTGCCAGCAGCCTTCCGGGGGTGGAAGCTTTCTTT.

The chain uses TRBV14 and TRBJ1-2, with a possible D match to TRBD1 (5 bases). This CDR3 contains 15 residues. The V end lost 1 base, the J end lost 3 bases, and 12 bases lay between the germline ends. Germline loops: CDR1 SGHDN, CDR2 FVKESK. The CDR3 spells CASSQVGREHYGYTF. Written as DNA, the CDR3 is TGTGCCAGCAGCCAAGTCGGCAGGGAGCACTATGGCTACACCTTC.

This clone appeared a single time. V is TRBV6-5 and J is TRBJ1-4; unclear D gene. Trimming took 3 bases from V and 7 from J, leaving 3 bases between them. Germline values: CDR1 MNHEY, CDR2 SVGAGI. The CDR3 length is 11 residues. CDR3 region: CASSYGEKLFF. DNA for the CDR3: TGTGCCAGCAGTTATGGTGAAAAACTGTTTTTT.

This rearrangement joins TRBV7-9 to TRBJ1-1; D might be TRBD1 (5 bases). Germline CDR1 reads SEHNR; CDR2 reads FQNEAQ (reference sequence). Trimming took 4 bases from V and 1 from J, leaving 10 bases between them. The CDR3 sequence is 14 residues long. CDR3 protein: CASSSRQKNTEAFF. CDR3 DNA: TGTGCCAGCAGCTCCCGACAGAAGAACACTGAAGCTTTCTTT.

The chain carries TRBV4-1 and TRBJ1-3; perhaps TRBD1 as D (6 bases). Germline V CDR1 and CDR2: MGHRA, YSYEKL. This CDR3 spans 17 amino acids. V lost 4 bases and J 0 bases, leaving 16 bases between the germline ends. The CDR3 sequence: CASSPRRGVDSGNTIYF. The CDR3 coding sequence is TGCGCCAGCAGCCCCCGGAGGGGGGTAGACTCTGGAAACACCATATATTTT.

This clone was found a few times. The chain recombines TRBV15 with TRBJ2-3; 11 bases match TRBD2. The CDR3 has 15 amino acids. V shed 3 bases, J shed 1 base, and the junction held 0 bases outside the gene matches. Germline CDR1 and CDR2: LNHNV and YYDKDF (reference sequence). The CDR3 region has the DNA TGTGCCACCAGCAGGACTAGCGGGGGCACAGATACGCAGTATTTT. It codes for CATSRTSGGTDTQYF.

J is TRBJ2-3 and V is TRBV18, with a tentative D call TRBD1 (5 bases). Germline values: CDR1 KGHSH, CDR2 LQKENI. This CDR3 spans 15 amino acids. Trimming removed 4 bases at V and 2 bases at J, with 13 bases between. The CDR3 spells CASSLGKGYTDTQYF. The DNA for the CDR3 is TGTGCCAGCTCACTTGGGAAGGGGTACACAGATACGCAGTATTTT.